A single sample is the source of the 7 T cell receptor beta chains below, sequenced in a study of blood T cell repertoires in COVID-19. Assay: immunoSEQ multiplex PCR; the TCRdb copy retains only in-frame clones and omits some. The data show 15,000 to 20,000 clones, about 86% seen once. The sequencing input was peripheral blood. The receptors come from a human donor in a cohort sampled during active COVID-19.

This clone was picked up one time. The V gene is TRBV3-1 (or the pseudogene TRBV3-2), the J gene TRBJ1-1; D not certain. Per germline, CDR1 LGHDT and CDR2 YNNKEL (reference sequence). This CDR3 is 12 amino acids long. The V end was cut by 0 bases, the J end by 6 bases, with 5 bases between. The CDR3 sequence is CASSQDRAEAFF. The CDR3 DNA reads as TGTGCCAGCAGCCAAGATCGAGCTGAAGCTTTCTTT.

CDR3 residues: CAWSVSRGQTDTQYF. In DNA, the CDR3 is TGTGCCTGGAGTGTTAGCAGGGGGCAGACAGATACGCAGTATTTT. This chain joins TRBV30 and TRBJ2-3, with 8 bases matching TRBD1. This CDR3 has 15 amino acids. The germline CDR1 and CDR2 sequences are GTSNPN and SVGIG (reference sequence). The V gene end was trimmed by 0 bases and the J gene end by 3 bases; junction bases not matched to a gene: 5.

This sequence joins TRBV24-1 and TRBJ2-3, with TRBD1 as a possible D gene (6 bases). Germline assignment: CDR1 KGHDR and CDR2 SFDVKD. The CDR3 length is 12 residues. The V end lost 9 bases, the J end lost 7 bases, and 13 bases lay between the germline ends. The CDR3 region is CATSAGAHTQYF. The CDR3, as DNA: TGTGCCACCTCCGCAGGGGCGCATACGCAGTATTTT.

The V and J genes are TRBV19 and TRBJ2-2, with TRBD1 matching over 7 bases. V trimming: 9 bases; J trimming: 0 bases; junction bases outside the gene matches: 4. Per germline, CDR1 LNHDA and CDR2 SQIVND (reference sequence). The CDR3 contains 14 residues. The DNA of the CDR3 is TGTGCCAGCATGGACAGGTCGAACACCGGGGAGCTGTTTTTT. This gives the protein CASMDRSNTGELFF.

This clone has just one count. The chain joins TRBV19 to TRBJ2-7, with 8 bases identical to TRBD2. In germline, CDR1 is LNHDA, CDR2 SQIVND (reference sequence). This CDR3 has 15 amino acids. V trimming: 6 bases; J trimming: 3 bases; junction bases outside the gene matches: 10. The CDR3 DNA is TGTGCCAGTAGAGAGAGCGGGGGCCCATACTACGAGCAGTACTTC. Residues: CASRESGGPYYEQYF.

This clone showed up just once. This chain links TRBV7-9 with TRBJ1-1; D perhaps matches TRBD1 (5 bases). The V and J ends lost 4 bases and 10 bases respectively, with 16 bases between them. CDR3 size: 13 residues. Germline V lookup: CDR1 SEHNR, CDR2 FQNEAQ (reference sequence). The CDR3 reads CASSSRGGIGAFF. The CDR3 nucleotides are TGTGCCAGCAGCTCCCGCGGGGGGATCGGAGCTTTCTTT.

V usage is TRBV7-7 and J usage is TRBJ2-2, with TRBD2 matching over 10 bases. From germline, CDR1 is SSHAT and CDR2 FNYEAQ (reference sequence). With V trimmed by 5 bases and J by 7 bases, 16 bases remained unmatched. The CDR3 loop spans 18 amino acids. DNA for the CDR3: TGTGCCAGCAGCACACTAGCGGGATCCTCCCCGGTGGTCGGGGAGCTGTTTTTT. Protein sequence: CASSTLAGSSPVVGELFF.